A selection of T cell receptor beta chains follows, all from one sample in a study of T-cell reconstitution after alpha-beta-depleted transplantation in children. MiXCR was run by TCRdb on the PCR reads, yielding one entry per CDR3 protein. Of some 590,000 distinct CDR3 sequences listed, over 9.5% were seen once; the top ten hold 3.5% to 5%. Specimen: PBMCs from the stem cell graft donor, collected from the stem cell graft. The receptor set was obtained from a human donor who donated a stem cell graft to a child with acute myeloid leukemia. Both conserved end residues are part of each CDR3. A D gene is named only where the DNA matches it firmly. Rows may omit the clone size; those that give it use once, few, many or a size class.

v_gene	j_gene	d_gene	abundance	CDR3nt	CDR3aa
TRBV12-3/TRBV12-4	TRBJ1-3	TRBD1	NA	TGTGCCAGCAGAAGACAGGGGCTGGGAAACACCATATATTTT	CASRRQGLGNTIYF
TRBV9	TRBJ2-5	NA	NA	TGTGCCAGCAGCGCTCCCCTAGGGGGACAAGAGACCCAGTACTTC	CASSAPLGGQETQYF
TRBV28	TRBJ1-5	NA	many	TGTGCCAGCAGTTTGGTCATGGGGGTGACGATCGATCAGCCCCAGCATTTT	CASSLVMGVTIDQPQHF
TRBV29-1	TRBJ2-4	NA	few	TGCAGCGTTGTTGAGGGGGACTCCCCTGCCAACTTC	CSVVEGDSPANF
TRBV7-2	TRBJ2-1	NA	NA	TGTGCCAGCAGCTTTGGTGGCTACCCCGAGCAGTTCTTC	CASSFGGYPEQFF
TRBV6-5	TRBJ1-6	TRBD1	many	TGTGCCAGCAGTTACTCGGGACAGGGGACGGGCTCCTATAATTCACCCCTCCACTTT	CASSYSGQGTGSYNSPLHF
TRBV10-3	TRBJ2-7	NA	few	TGTGCCATCAGTGATGCCTCGACATCCGAGCAGTACTTC	CAISDASTSEQYF
TRBV6-1	TRBJ2-7	TRBD2	NA	TGTGCCAGCAGTCCTTTTCTTAGCGGGAGGCTCTCCTACGAGCAGTACTTC	CASSPFLSGRLSYEQYF
TRBV5-8	TRBJ2-5	TRBD2	NA	TGTGCCAGCAGATGGGTAGCTAGCGGGTTCCAAGAGACCCAGTACTTC	CASRWVASGFQETQYF
TRBV11-2	TRBJ2-7	TRBD2	many	TGTGCCAGCAGCTTAGATAGGCTAGCGGGTATCTCCTACGAGCAGTACTTC	CASSLDRLAGISYEQYF
TRBV20-1	TRBJ2-1	TRBD2	NA	TGCAGTGCTAGAGGGGCGGGAGTGGGTGAGCAGTTCTTC	CSARGAGVGEQFF
TRBV28	TRBJ2-2	TRBD2	NA	TGTGCCAGCAAAACTAGCGGGAACACCGGGGAGCTGTTTTTT	CASKTSGNTGELFF
TRBV6-2/TRBV6-3	TRBJ2-7	TRBD2	many	TGTGCCAGCAGACTAGCGGGAGGAAACTACGAGCAGTACTTC	CASRLAGGNYEQYF
TRBV29-1	TRBJ2-1	TRBD2	many	TGCAGCGTTCAGAGCACTAGCGGGATGGGCTCCTACAATGAGCAGTTCTTC	CSVQSTSGMGSYNEQFF
TRBV6-1	TRBJ2-7	TRBD2	NA	TGTGCCAGCAGCTCAGCGGGGCTAGGGACCTACGAGCAGTACTTC	CASSSAGLGTYEQYF
TRBV4-3	TRBJ1-5	NA	NA	TGCGCCAGCAGCCAAGACCTAGGCAATCAGCCCCAGCATTTT	CASSQDLGNQPQHF
TRBV7-6	TRBJ2-3	NA	NA	TGTGCCAGCAGCTCGCCTGTGGGCGGCACAGATACGCAGTATTTT	CASSSPVGGTDTQYF
TRBV18	TRBJ1-1	NA	many	TGTGCCAGCTCCCGACAGTGGAACACTGAAGCTTTCTTT	CASSRQWNTEAFF
TRBV10-3	TRBJ2-5	TRBD1	many	TGTGCCATCGGGACAGGGAACATCCAAGAGACCCAGTACTTC	CAIGTGNIQETQYF
TRBV29-1	TRBJ1-2	TRBD1	NA	TGCAGCGTTCCACGACAGGGGGGCTATGGCTACACCTTC	CSVPRQGGYGYTF
TRBV30	TRBJ2-1	NA	few	TGTGCCTGGAGTGTACAGGGCAGAATCCATGAGCAGTTCTTC	CAWSVQGRIHEQFF
TRBV12-3/TRBV12-4	TRBJ1-5	TRBD1	many	TGTGCCAGCAGTCGGACAGGGGTACAAGGCCAGCCCCAGCATTTT	CASSRTGVQGQPQHF
TRBV9	TRBJ2-2	NA	NA	TGTGCCAGCAGCCCAAGACTGAACACCGGGGAGCTGTTTTTT	CASSPRLNTGELFF
TRBV15	TRBJ2-7	NA	many	TGTGCCACCAGCCCAGGGGGGGGAAGATCACAATACGAGCAGTACTTC	CATSPGGGRSQYEQYF
TRBV5-4	TRBJ2-1	TRBD1	few	TGTGCCAGCAGCAGGGACAGCAGGGTTGGGGAGCAGTTCTTC	CASSRDSRVGEQFF
TRBV2	TRBJ2-1	TRBD1	NA	TGTGCCAGCAGTGAAGCTTTCCAGGGGGCGAAGTTCTTC	CASSEAFQGAKFF
TRBV28	TRBJ2-1	NA	few	TGTGCCAGCAGCGCCTTAGGGGGACGGGAGAGTCCGCATGAGCAGTTCTTC	CASSALGGRESPHEQFF
TRBV20-1	TRBJ2-5	NA	few	TGCAGTGCTAGAGTGGTACAGAGCTTCCAAGAGACCCAGTACTTC	CSARVVQSFQETQYF
TRBV5-1	TRBJ2-7	TRBD2	many	TGCGCCAGCAGCGTGGCTAGCGGACCCTACGAGCAGTACTTC	CASSVASGPYEQYF
TRBV3-1	TRBJ2-5	NA	many	TGTGCCAGCAGCCAACTGCAAGAGACCCAGTACTTC	CASSQLQETQYF
TRBV5-1	TRBJ2-3	NA	many	TGCGCCAGCAGCTTGTTCGGCGGGCCCAGCACAGATACGCAGTATTTT	CASSLFGGPSTDTQYF
TRBV11-2	TRBJ1-5	TRBD1	few	TGTGCCAGCAGCGAAGACAGGGTTCAGCCCCAGCATTTT	CASSEDRVQPQHF
TRBV12-3/TRBV12-4	TRBJ1-3	TRBD1	NA	TGTGCCAGCAAGAGGGGGCAATACTCTGGAAACACCATATATTTT	CASKRGQYSGNTIYF
TRBV6-1	TRBJ2-7	TRBD1	few	TGTGCCAGCAACCCTAGGGGGACAGCCTACGAGCAGTACTTC	CASNPRGTAYEQYF
TRBV20-1	TRBJ2-2	TRBD2	few	TGCAGTGCCCTATGGGGGGGTCGGACCGGGGAGCTGTTTTTT	CSALWGGRTGELFF
TRBV6-5	TRBJ2-5	NA	NA	TGTGCCAGCAGTTACCAGCCCCACCAAGAGACCCAGTACTTC	CASSYQPHQETQYF
TRBV4-2	TRBJ2-7	TRBD1	NA	TGTGCCAGCAGCCAAGAGGGAACCGGGACAGCCTACGAGCAGTACTTC	CASSQEGTGTAYEQYF
TRBV29-1	TRBJ2-2	NA	NA	TGCAGCGTTGTTCAGGGTCGGGGCACCGGGGAGCTGTTTTTT	CSVVQGRGTGELFF
TRBV7-3	TRBJ2-1	TRBD2	many	TGTGCCAGCAGCTCCCCCCCTAGCGGGATAGGAAATGAGCAGTTCTTC	CASSSPPSGIGNEQFF
TRBV7-2	TRBJ1-2	TRBD1	NA	TGTGCCGCGCGATATGACAGGGTTGGTGGCTACACCTTC	CAARYDRVGGYTF
TRBV27	TRBJ1-1	TRBD1	NA	TGTGCCAGCAGCCGTGACAGGGGCTTGGTCCCGAACACTGAAGCTTTCTTT	CASSRDRGLVPNTEAFF
TRBV6-2/TRBV6-3	TRBJ2-7	TRBD1	few	TGTGCCAGCAGCCATCGGGACAGCTTAACCTACGAGCAGTACTTC	CASSHRDSLTYEQYF
TRBV2	TRBJ2-7	NA	NA	TGTGCCAGCAAGAGGGAGCGCGACGAGCAGTACTTC	CASKRERDEQYF
TRBV6-2/TRBV6-3	TRBJ2-1	TRBD1	NA	TGTGCCAGCAATCCCGTACAGGGGAAGAATGAGCAGTTCTTC	CASNPVQGKNEQFF
TRBV30	TRBJ2-7	NA	NA	TGTGCCTGGAGTGATCCCTCTAGTCCCGAGCAGTACTTC	CAWSDPSSPEQYF
TRBV20-1	TRBJ1-1	NA	NA	TGCAGTGCTAGGCAATCTGGAGCTCTGGGAACTGAAGCTTTCTTT	CSARQSGALGTEAFF
TRBV6-5	TRBJ2-3	NA	NA	TGTGCCAGCAGTTACTCTACATGGGGCACAGATACGCAGTATTTT	CASSYSTWGTDTQYF
TRBV10-3	TRBJ1-1	NA	many	TGTGCCATCAGTGGGCCGCGGGACGCCCCTAACACTGAAGCTTTCTTT	CAISGPRDAPNTEAFF
TRBV20-1	TRBJ2-5	TRBD1	many	TGCAGTGCCCACAGGGGGCAAGAGACCCAGTACTTC	CSAHRGQETQYF
TRBV10-3	TRBJ2-7	TRBD2	many	TGTGCCATTCGGACTAGCGGGATCGACGAGCAGTACTTC	CAIRTSGIDEQYF
TRBV9	TRBJ2-3	NA	many	TGTGCCAGCAGCCCTGAAGCCGGGACCACCGGTTATACGCAGTATTTT	CASSPEAGTTGYTQYF
TRBV12-3/TRBV12-4	TRBJ1-3	NA	few	TGTGCCAGCAGAACACAGAACACCATATATTTT	CASRTQNTIYF
TRBV7-2	TRBJ2-1	NA	NA	TGTGCCAGCAGCTTAGCGGGGCAGGGGATCGGGTACAATGAGCAGTTCTTC	CASSLAGQGIGYNEQFF